This TCR beta chain was found in a study of blood T cells in healthy people across ages. In the study overall: With template switching, about one barcoded beta molecule was captured per two T cells. Study observations and caveats: Fewer expanded clones and more diversity marked long-lived versus aged donors. Correlation between TCR beta diversity and naive T cell percentage was strong.

The germline V gene has CDR1 SGHKS and CDR2 YYEKEE (reference sequence). After removal of 0 bases from V and 2 bases from J, the junction contained 4 bases not matched to a gene. This CDR3 region has 15 residues. Ten or more counts support this clonotype. Its antigen is still unknown. A second about 7 to 12 cycle PCR used barcoded and J-beta primers. TCRdb reprocessed the 5' RACE reads with MiXCR, giving one entry per CDR3 protein. This table holds around 900,000 distinct CDR3 sequences, roughly 26% found once. Around 10 milliliters of peripheral blood were drawn from each donor. The receptor's source is a woman aged 80 or older in good health. The sequencing input was blood. The rearrangement links TRBV5-5 to TRBJ1-2, with 7 bases identical to TRBD1. This CDR3 is CASSLVQGQNYGYTF. As DNA, the CDR3 is TGTGCCAGCAGCTTGGTACAGGGGCAGAACTATGGCTACACCTTC.